Presented here are 32 T cell receptor beta chains from one specimen sequenced in a study of blood T cells in healthy people across ages. Primed by a sample-barcoded 5' primer and a J-beta primer mix, a second PCR proceeded for roughly 6 to 12 cycles. In TCRdb, the 5' RACE reads were re-called with MiXCR into one record per CDR3 protein. This sample has some 1.8 million distinct CDR3 sequences, with about 39% found just once. The sequenced sample was blood. These receptors were taken from a human donor in good health.

The chain employs TRBV6-2 or TRBV6-3 and TRBJ1-2; D might be TRBD1 (6 bases). Germline CDR1 MNHEY, CDR2 SVGEGT. CDR3 size: 15 residues. V was trimmed by 4 bases and J by 3 bases, leaving 15 bases between them. The CDR3 reads CASSSYRESDYGYTF. As DNA, the CDR3 is TGTGCCAGCAGTTCCTACAGGGAAAGTGACTATGGCTACACCTTC.

The J gene is TRBJ2-2, the V gene TRBV6-1; no reliable D call. The germline V gene encodes CDR1 MNHNS and CDR2 SASEGT. The CDR3 length is 15 residues. The ends were cut back, 4 bases at V and 4 bases at J, with 13 bases in the middle. CDR3 sequence reads: CASSGPSDSTGELFF. DNA for the CDR3: TGTGCCAGCAGTGGACCTTCCGATAGCACCGGGGAGCTGTTTTTT.

The J gene is TRBJ2-7, the V gene TRBV7-2; TRBD2 matches 8 bases. There are 14 residues in the CDR3. Trimming took 5 bases from V and 3 from J; bases not matched to a gene: 6. CDR1 and CDR2 (germline): SGHTA, FQGNSA. This CDR3 is CASSSNSGVYEQYF. The CDR3 nucleotides are TGTGCCAGCAGCAGCAATAGCGGGGTCTACGAGCAGTACTTC.

This clonotype was seen a few times. V gene TRBV12-3 or TRBV12-4 combines with J gene TRBJ2-1; 10 positions match TRBD2. The CDR3 consists of 15 residues. V trimming: 5 bases; J trimming: 6 bases; junction bases outside the gene matches: 7. The CDR3 reads CASSQAGGPVNEQFF. CDR3 sequence (DNA): TGTGCCAGCAGTCAAGCGGGGGGGCCAGTCAATGAGCAGTTCTTC.

This chain links TRBV7-3 with TRBJ1-2, with D tentatively TRBD1 (6 bases). The CDR3 sequence is 13 residues long. V was trimmed by 3 bases and J by 6 bases, leaving 11 bases between them. CDR1 and CDR2 from the germline V gene are SGHTA and FQGTGA. The CDR3 DNA reads as TGTGCCAGCAGCTTTACAGGGAAGAATGGCTACACCTTC. Its protein product is CASSFTGKNGYTF.

This clonotype was recorded a few times. This sequence joins TRBV18 and TRBJ2-6; 7 positions match TRBD1. V was clipped by 1 base and J by 4 bases; unmatched bases: 4. Germline CDR1 and CDR2: KGHSH and LQKENI. The length of the CDR3 is 16 residues. CDR3 in amino acids: CASSPQGALGANVLTF. DNA of the CDR3: TGTGCCAGCTCACCACAGGGGGCATTGGGGGCCAACGTCCTGACTTTC.

There are a few counts of this clonotype. The gene calls are TRBV9 and TRBJ2-7; no clear D. Germline values: CDR1 SGDLS, CDR2 YYNGEE. The germline V and J ends were trimmed by 1 base and 2 bases, with 10 bases remaining between them. The CDR3 contains 14 residues. In DNA, the CDR3 is TGTGCCAGCAGCGTATCAGAGCTCACCTACGAGCAGTACTTC. Translation gives CASSVSELTYEQYF. The variable domain in full, with the rest retrieved from reference TRBV9 and TRBJ2-7, is DSGVTQTPKHLITATGQRVTLRCSPRSGDLSVYWYQQSLDQGLQFLIQYYNGEERAKGNILERFSAQQFPDLHSELNLSSLELGDSALYFCASSVSELTYEQYFGPGTRLTVT.

The rearrangement links TRBV2 to TRBJ2-5; 10 nucleotides align to TRBD1. The CDR3 loop spans 15 amino acids. Germline CDR1 and CDR2: SNHLY and FYNNEI. Trimming at V came to 3 bases and at J to 5 bases, leaving 6 bases not matched to a gene. The CDR3 DNA reads TGTGCCAGCAGTGAGAGACAGGGGGCCGTGGAGACCCAGTACTTC. Translating it yields CASSERQGAVETQYF.

This chain uses TRBV6-5 with TRBJ2-7, with 7 positions matching TRBD1. There are 13 residues in the CDR3. CDR1 is MNHEY, CDR2 SVGAGI, per germline. Trimming took 6 bases from V and 3 from J; bases not matched to a gene: 5. Written as DNA, the CDR3 is TGTGCCAGCAGCTACGCAGGGGGCTACGAGCAGTACTTC. This encodes CASSYAGGYEQYF.

A few counts support this clonotype. The chain uses TRBV5-6 and TRBJ2-3, with 10 bases aligning to TRBD2. After removal of 2 bases from V and 5 bases from J, the junction contained 2 bases not matched to a gene. The CDR3 is made up of 14 amino acids. Germline V gives CDR1 SGHDT, CDR2 YYEEEE. The CDR3 nucleotides are TGTGCCAGCAGCTTCGGACTAGCGGAAGATACGCAGTATTTT. This gives the protein CASSFGLAEDTQYF.

The chain has TRBV29-1 and TRBJ2-5; D is uncertain. Trimming pared 6 bases from V and 5 bases from J, leaving 7 bases between. The CDR3 is 10 residues long. Germline V gives CDR1 SQVTM, CDR2 ANQGSEA. CDR3 in DNA: TGCAGCGTCGGGCCGGAGACCCAGTACTTC. Protein product: CSVGPETQYF.

The chain links TRBV12-3 or TRBV12-4 to TRBJ2-5; D is perhaps TRBD2 (6 bases). The length of the CDR3 is 17 residues. Deletions cut 4 bases from V and 1 base from J, with 19 bases between. CDR3 loop: CASSSLRPGDLQETQYF. For the CDR3, the DNA is TGTGCCAGCAGTTCCCTTCGACCGGGGGACCTCCAAGAGACCCAGTACTTC.

The table lists this clonotype with many counts. The CDR3 nucleotides are TGTGCCATCAGTGTGAGGGATTCGGGAGAGCAGTACTTC. It is translated as CAISVRDSGEQYF. The V call is TRBV10-3, the J call TRBJ2-7, with D possibly being TRBD2 (5 bases). The CDR3 has 13 amino acids. The germline V and J ends were trimmed by 4 bases and 7 bases, with 14 bases remaining between them. Germline V gene lookup returns CDR1 ENHRY and CDR2 SYGVKD.

The chain links TRBV20-1 to TRBJ2-1; the D is unclear. The DNA matches TRBJ2-7 better at its end, which makes the J call doubtful. Germline V gene data show CDR1 as DFQATT and CDR2 as SNEGSKA (reference sequence). This CDR3 has 11 amino acids. The CDR3 is CSASGYNEQYF. The DNA for the CDR3 is TGCAGTGCTAGCGGTTACAATGAGCAGTACTTC.

About this clonotype itself: Sequence at one end of the junction differs from germline and may be a read error. The chain employs TRBV6-6 and TRBJ2-4; TRBD2 is a possible D gene (6 bases). The CDR3 spans 15 residues. Germline V lookup: CDR1 MNHNY, CDR2 SVGAGI (reference sequence). The CDR3: CASSSWGGAKNIQDF. CDR3 nucleotides: TGTGCCAGCTCTTCTTGGGGAGGTGCCAAAAACATTCAGGACTTC.

V usage is TRBV29-1 and J usage is TRBJ2-5; tentatively, D is TRBD1 (6 bases). The CDR3 contains 12 residues. Germline V CDR1 and CDR2: SQVTM, ANQGSEA. V was trimmed by 7 bases and J by 0 bases, leaving 9 bases between them. CDR3 DNA: TGCAGCGGGGGACATAACCAAGAGACCCAGTACTTC. It yields the protein CSGGHNQETQYF. The entire variable domain, with the rest obtained from reference TRBV29-1 and TRBJ2-5, is as follows: SAVISQKPSRDICQRGTSLTIQCQVDSQVTMMFWYRQQPGQSLTLIATANQGSEATYESGFVIDKFPISRPNLTFSTLTVSNMSPEDSSIYLCSGGHNQETQYFGPGTRLLVL.

This clonotype was found a few times. V and J are TRBV11-2 and TRBJ2-3, with D unclear. This CDR3 contains 14 residues. V was shortened by 8 bases and J by 5 bases, with 17 bases between the two germline ends. The V gene's germline CDR1 is SGHAT and CDR2 FQNNGV. CDR3 in DNA: TGTGCCAGCGGCGGCAGTAGGCTTATAGATACGCAGTATTTT. This gives the protein CASGGSRLIDTQYF.

This clonotype has a count of ten or more. J is TRBJ2-1 and V is TRBV7-2; 8 nucleotides line up with TRBD2. Trimming removed 4 bases from V and 7 bases from J; junction bases left unmatched: 3. Germline CDR1 SGHTA, CDR2 FQGNSA. The CDR3 spans 13 residues. As DNA, the CDR3 is TGTGCCAGCAGCTACCAGCGGGGGAATGAGCAGTTCTTC. Residues: CASSYQRGNEQFF.

The chain joins TRBV7-2 to TRBJ1-6; D is possibly TRBD1 (5 bases). The CDR3 loop spans 19 amino acids. V was cut by 3 bases and J by 0 bases, with 18 bases left in between. Germline V lookup: CDR1 SGHTA, CDR2 FQGNSA. CDR3 bases: TGTGCCAGCAGCTTTTCCTTGATGGGGGGAAGCTCCTATAATTCACCCCTCCACTTT. This codes for CASSFSLMGGSSYNSPLHF.

The chain employs TRBV6-1 and TRBJ1-2; D is possibly TRBD1 (5 bases). This CDR3 spans 14 amino acids. From germline, CDR1 is MNHNS and CDR2 SASEGT. V gave up 2 bases and J gave up 6 bases, with 13 bases separating them. CDR3: CASSEYEDKDGYTF. In nucleotides, the CDR3 is TGTGCCAGCAGTGAATATGAGGACAAAGATGGCTACACCTTC.

The chain has TRBV15 and TRBJ2-7, with 7 bases matching TRBD1. The CDR3 runs 15 residues. Germline CDR1 is LNHNV and CDR2 is YYDKDF (reference sequence). Losses at the gene ends were 0 bases for V and 4 bases for J; bases not matched to a gene: 6. The CDR3 spells CATSRERQGFYEQYF. CDR3 nucleotide sequence: TGTGCCACCAGCAGAGAGAGACAGGGATTTTACGAGCAGTACTTC.

This clonotype has more than one count but fewer than ten. The genes are TRBV29-1 and TRBJ1-1, with D unclear. Trimming stripped 7 bases from V and 1 base from J, with 13 bases between. The CDR3 runs to 13 residues. In germline, CDR1 is SQVTM, CDR2 ANQGSEA. The CDR3 is CSASPPENTEAFF. CDR3 nucleotides: TGCAGCGCCAGCCCCCCAGAGAACACTGAAGCTTTCTTT.

This clonotype was picked up a small number of times. The chain carries TRBV12-3 or TRBV12-4 and TRBJ2-1, with D maybe TRBD2 (5 bases). V was clipped by 1 base and J by 8 bases, with 18 bases between them. The CDR3 extends over 16 amino acids. The CDR3 sequence is CASSLGSPPGIDEQFF. CDR3 nucleotides: TGTGCCAGCAGTTTAGGTAGTCCTCCGGGAATTGATGAGCAGTTCTTC.

This chain connects TRBV28 to TRBJ2-4; D is tentatively TRBD1 or TRBD2 (5 bases each). The tail of the sequence fits TRBJ2-7 better, so the J call may be wrong. From germline, CDR1 is MDHEN and CDR2 SYDVKM. This CDR3 is 14 amino acids long. Here the CDR3 DNA reads TGTGCCAGCAGTTCCCGGGACGCCATCTACGAGCAGTACTTC. This codes for CASSSRDAIYEQYF.

The chain recombines TRBV27 with TRBJ1-2; 7 nucleotides line up with TRBD1. Germline assignment: CDR1 MNHEY and CDR2 SMNVEV (reference sequence). With V trimmed by 5 bases and J by 4 bases, 13 bases remained unmatched. The CDR3 runs to 16 residues. The CDR3 protein is CASSHRPPTGIYGYTF. The CDR3 DNA sequence: TGTGCCAGCAGTCACCGCCCGCCGACAGGGATCTATGGCTACACCTTC.

The rearrangement links TRBV20-1 to TRBJ1-1; no clear D. V was clipped by 3 bases and J by 1 base, with 12 bases between them. The CDR3 is made up of 14 amino acids. CDR1 and CDR2 (germline): DFQATT, SNEGSKA (reference sequence). CDR3 in amino acids: CSASVSRGNTEAFF. In DNA, the CDR3 is TGCAGTGCTAGTGTCTCACGTGGGAACACTGAAGCTTTCTTT.

This clonotype was detected a few times. At one boundary the junction diverges from the germline segment, which might be a read error. This chain connects TRBV28 to TRBJ2-2; 9 nucleotides line up with TRBD1. The CDR3 covers 19 residues. Per the germline V gene, CDR1 is MDHEN and CDR2 is SYDVKM. This CDR3 is CASRTDGTGHNLNTGELFF. Here the CDR3 DNA reads TGCGCCAGCAGAACTGATGGGACAGGGCACAACCTGAACACCGGGGAGCTGTTTTTT.

The chain uses TRBV12-3 or TRBV12-4 and TRBJ2-3, with D possibly being TRBD2 (5 bases). This CDR3 is 14 amino acids long. V lost 3 bases and J lost 5, with 12 bases in between. CDR3 in amino acids: CASSLGSREDTQYF. CDR3 coding DNA: TGTGCCAGCAGTTTGGGTTCTCGGGAAGATACGCAGTATTTT.

This chain uses TRBV29-1 with TRBJ1-1, with 10 nucleotides matching TRBD1. This CDR3 has 16 residues. The V gene end was trimmed by 4 bases and the J gene end by 4 bases; junction bases not matched to a gene: 12. Germline-derived CDR1 and CDR2 are SQVTM and ANQGSEA. The chain's CDR3 is CSVVGDRGAVGTEAFF. CDR3 nucleotide sequence: TGCAGCGTTGTAGGGGACAGGGGCGCCGTTGGCACTGAAGCTTTCTTT.

This clonotype has just a few counts. The chain joins TRBV5-6 to TRBJ2-4, with 10 bases aligning to TRBD1. Looked up from germline, CDR1 is SGHDT and CDR2 is YYEEEE. The V and J ends lost 4 bases and 8 bases, in that order; junction bases with no gene match: 3. The length of the CDR3 is 13 residues. In DNA, the CDR3 is TGTGCCAGCAGCGACAGGGGGCCAGACATTCAGTACTTC. It specifies CASSDRGPDIQYF. Filled out from reference TRBV5-6 and TRBJ2-4, the complete variable domain reads DAGVTQSPTHLIKTRGQQVTLRCSPKSGHDTVSWYQQALGQGPQFIFQYYEEEERQRGNFPDRFSGHQFPNYSSELNVNALLLGDSALYLCASSDRGPDIQYFGAGTRLSVL.

V and J are TRBV2 and TRBJ2-2; perhaps TRBD1 as D (5 bases). CDR1 and CDR2 (germline): SNHLY, FYNNEI. Trimming took 8 bases from V and 1 from J, leaving 8 bases between them. This CDR3 is built from 13 residues. CDR3 amino acids: CASGAENTGELFF. The DNA of the CDR3 is TGTGCCAGCGGGGCAGAGAACACCGGGGAGCTGTTTTTT.

In this sample, this clonotype turned up a few times. The chain carries TRBV10-3 and TRBJ1-2, with D unclear. Per germline, CDR1 ENHRY and CDR2 SYGVKD. Trimming stripped 2 bases from V and 4 bases from J, with 5 bases between. There are 12 residues in the CDR3. As DNA, the CDR3 is TGTGCCATCAGTGAGCGCCCCTATGGCTACACCTTC. Translated: CAISERPYGYTF.